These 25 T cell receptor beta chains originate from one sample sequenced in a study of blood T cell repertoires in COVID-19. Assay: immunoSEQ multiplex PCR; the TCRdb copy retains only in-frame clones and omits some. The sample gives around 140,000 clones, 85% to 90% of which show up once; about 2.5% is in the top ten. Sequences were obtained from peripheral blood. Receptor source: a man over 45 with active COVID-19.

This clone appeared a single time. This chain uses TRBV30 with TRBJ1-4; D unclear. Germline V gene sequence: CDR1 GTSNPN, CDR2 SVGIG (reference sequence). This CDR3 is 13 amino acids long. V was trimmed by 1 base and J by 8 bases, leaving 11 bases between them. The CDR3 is CAWSGGPSEKLFF. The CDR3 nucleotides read TGTGCCTGGAGTGGAGGGCCAAGCGAAAAACTGTTTTTT.

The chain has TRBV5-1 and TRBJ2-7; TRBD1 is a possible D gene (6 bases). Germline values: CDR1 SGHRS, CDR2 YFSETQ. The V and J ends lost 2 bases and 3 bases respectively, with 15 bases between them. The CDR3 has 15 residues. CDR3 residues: CASSFGQSGGYEQYF. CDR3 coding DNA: TGCGCCAGCAGCTTCGGACAGTCAGGCGGCTACGAGCAGTACTTC. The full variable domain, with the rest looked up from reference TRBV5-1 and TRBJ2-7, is KAGVTQTPRYLIKTRGQQVTLSCSPISGHRSVSWYQQTPGQGLQFLFEYFSETQRNKGNFPGRFSGRQFSNSRSEMNVSTLELGDSALYLCASSFGQSGGYEQYFGPGTRLTVT.

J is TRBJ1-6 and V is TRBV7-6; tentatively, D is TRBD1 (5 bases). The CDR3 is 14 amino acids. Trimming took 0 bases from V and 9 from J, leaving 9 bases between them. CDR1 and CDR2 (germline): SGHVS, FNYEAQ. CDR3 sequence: CASSLAGRASPLHF. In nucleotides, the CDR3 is TGTGCCAGCAGCTTAGCGGGCAGGGCTTCACCCCTCCACTTT.

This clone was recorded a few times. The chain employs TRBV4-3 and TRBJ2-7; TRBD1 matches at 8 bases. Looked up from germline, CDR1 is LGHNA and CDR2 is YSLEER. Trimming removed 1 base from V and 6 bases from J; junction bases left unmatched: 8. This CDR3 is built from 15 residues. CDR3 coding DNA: TGCGCCAGCAGCCAAGGACAGACAGGGGTGGGCGAGCAGTACTTC. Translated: CASSQGQTGVGEQYF.

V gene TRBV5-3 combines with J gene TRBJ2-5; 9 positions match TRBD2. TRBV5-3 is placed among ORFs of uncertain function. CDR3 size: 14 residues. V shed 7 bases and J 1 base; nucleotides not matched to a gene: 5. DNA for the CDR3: TGTGCCAGACCTCTAGCGGGACTCCAAGAGACCCAGTACTTC. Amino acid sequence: CARPLAGLQETQYF.

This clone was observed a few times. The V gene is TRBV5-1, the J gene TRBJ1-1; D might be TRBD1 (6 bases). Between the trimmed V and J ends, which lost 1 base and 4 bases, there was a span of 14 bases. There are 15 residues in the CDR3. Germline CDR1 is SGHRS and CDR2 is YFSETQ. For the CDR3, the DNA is TGCGCCAGCAGCTTGTCCCCCAGGGGCATCACTGAAGCTTTCTTT. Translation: CASSLSPRGITEAFF.

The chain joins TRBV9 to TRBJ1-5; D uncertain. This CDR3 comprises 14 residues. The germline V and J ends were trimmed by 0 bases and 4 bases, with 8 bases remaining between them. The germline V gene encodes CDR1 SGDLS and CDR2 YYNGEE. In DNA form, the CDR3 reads TGTGCCAGCAGCGTAGGGCAGGTAAATCAGCCCCAGCATTTT. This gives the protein CASSVGQVNQPQHF.

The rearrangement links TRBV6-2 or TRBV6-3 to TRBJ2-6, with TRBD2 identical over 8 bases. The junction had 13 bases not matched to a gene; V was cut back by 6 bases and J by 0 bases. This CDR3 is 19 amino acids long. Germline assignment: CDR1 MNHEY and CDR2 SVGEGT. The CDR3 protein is CASSSPRTSLRSGANVLTF. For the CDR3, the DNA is TGTGCCAGCAGCTCACCCAGGACTAGCCTTCGCTCTGGGGCCAACGTCCTGACTTTC.

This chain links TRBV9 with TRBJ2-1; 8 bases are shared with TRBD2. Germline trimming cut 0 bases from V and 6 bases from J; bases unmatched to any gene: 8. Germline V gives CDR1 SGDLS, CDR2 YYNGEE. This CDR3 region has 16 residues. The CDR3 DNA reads TGTGCCAGCAGCGTAGCGAGCGGGGGCTCCACCAATGAGCAGTTCTTC. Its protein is CASSVASGGSTNEQFF. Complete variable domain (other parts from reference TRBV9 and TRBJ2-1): DSGVTQTPKHLITATGQRVTLRCSPRSGDLSVYWYQQSLDQGLQFLIQYYNGEERAKGNILERFSAQQFPDLHSELNLSSLELGDSALYFCASSVASGGSTNEQFFGPGTRLTVL.

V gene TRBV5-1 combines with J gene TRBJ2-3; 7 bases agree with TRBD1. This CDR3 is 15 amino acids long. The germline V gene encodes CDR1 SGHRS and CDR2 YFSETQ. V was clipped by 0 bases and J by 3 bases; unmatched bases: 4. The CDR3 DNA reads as TGCGCCAGCAGCTTGGCCGAACAGGGGACAGATACGCAGTATTTT. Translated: CASSLAEQGTDTQYF.

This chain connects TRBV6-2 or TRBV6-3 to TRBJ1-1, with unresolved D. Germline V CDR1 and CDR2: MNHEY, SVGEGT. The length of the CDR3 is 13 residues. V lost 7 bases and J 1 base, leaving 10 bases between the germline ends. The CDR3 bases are TGTGCCAGCACCCCCTACCCGAACACTGAAGCTTTCTTT. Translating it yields CASTPYPNTEAFF.

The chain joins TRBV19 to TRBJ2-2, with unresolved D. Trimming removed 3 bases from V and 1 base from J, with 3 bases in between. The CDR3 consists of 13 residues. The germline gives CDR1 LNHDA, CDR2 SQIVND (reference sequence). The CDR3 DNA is TGTGCCAGTAGTATCCAGAACACCGGGGAGCTGTTTTTT. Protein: CASSIQNTGELFF.

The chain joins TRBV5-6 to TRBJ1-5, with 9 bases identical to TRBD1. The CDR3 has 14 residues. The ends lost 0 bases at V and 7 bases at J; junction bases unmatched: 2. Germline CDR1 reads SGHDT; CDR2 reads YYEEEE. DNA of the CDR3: TGTGCCAGCAGCTTGGGACAGGGGGAGCAGCCCCAGCATTTT. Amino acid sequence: CASSLGQGEQPQHF.

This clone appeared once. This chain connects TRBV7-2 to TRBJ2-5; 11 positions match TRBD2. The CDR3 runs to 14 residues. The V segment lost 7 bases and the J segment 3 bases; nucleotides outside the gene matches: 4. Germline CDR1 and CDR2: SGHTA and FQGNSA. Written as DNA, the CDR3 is TGTGCCAGCAACCGGGGACTAGCGGAAGAGACCCAGTACTTC. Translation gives CASNRGLAEETQYF.

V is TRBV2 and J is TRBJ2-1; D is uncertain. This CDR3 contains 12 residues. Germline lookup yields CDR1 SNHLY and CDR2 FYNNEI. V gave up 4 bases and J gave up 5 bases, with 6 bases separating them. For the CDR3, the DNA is TGTGCCAGCAGTGTCTATAACAATGAGCAGTTCTTC. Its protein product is CASSVYNNEQFF.

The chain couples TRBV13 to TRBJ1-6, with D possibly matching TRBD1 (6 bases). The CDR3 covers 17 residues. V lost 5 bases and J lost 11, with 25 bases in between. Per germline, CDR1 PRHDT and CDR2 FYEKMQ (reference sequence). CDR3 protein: CASSPTPGGRGSTPLHF. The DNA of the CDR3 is TGTGCCAGCAGCCCCACCCCTGGGGGGCGCGGGAGTACACCCCTCCACTTT.

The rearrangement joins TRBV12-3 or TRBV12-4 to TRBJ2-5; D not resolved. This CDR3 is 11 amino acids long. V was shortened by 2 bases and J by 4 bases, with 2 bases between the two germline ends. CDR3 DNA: TGTGCCAGCAGTTTACGAGAGACCCAGTACTTC. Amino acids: CASSLRETQYF.

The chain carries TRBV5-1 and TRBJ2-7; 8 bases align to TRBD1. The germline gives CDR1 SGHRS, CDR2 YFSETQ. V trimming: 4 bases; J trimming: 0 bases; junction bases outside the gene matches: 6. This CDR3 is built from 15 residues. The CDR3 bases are TGCGCCAGCAGCCCCAGACAGGGGACCTCCTACGAGCAGTACTTC. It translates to CASSPRQGTSYEQYF.

In DNA form, the CDR3 reads TGTGCCAGCAGCGCCGGGACAGGGATCTCCTATGGCTACACCTTC. Translation: CASSAGTGISYGYTF. The V and J genes are TRBV9 and TRBJ1-2; 9 bases are a match to TRBD1. Per germline, CDR1 SGDLS and CDR2 YYNGEE. This CDR3 has 15 amino acids. Trimming cost V 3 bases and J 4 bases; bases outside gene matches: 7. The whole variable domain, filled in from reference TRBV9 and TRBJ1-2, reads DSGVTQTPKHLITATGQRVTLRCSPRSGDLSVYWYQQSLDQGLQFLIQYYNGEERAKGNILERFSAQQFPDLHSELNLSSLELGDSALYFCASSAGTGISYGYTFGSGTRLTVV.

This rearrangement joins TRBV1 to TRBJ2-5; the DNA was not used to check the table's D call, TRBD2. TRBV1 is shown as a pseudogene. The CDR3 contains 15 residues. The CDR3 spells CTSSHLAVPWKTQYF. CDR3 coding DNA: TGCACCAGCAGCCATCTAGCGGTCCCATGGAAGACCCAGTACTTC.

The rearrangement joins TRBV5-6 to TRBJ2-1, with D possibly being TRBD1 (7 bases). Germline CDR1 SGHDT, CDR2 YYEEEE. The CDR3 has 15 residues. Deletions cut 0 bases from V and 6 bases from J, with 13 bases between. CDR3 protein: CASSLGQGLANEQFF. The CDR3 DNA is TGTGCCAGCAGCTTGGGACAGGGACTCGCCAATGAGCAGTTCTTC.

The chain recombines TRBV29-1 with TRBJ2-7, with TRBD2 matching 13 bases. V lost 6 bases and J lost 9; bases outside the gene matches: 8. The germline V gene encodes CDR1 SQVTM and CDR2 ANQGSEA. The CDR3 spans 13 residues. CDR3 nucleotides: TGCAGCGTCGAACTAGCGGGGGGGGTGGTGCAGTACTTC. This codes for CSVELAGGVVQYF.

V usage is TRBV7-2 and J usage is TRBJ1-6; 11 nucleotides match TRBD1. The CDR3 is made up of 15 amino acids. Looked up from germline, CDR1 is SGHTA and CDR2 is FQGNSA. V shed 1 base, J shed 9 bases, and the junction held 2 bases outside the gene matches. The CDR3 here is CASSLGTGGISPLHF. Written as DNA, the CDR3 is TGTGCCAGCAGCTTAGGGACAGGGGGCATTTCACCCCTCCACTTT.

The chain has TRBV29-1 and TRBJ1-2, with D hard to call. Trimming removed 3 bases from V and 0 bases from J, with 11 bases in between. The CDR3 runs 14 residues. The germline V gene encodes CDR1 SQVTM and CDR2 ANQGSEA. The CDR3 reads CSVDGTAANYGYTF. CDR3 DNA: TGCAGCGTTGATGGAACGGCGGCTAACTATGGCTACACCTTC.

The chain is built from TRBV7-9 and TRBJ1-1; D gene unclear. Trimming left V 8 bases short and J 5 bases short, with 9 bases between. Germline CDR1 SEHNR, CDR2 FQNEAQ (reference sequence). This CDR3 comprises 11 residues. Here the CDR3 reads CASQSMTEAFF. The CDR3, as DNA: TGTGCCAGCCAATCCATGACTGAAGCTTTCTTT.